This T cell receptor (beta chain) comes out of a study of blood T cell repertoires in COVID-19. Across the study: There were acute and convalescent COVID-19 samples, and they came from the United States, Italy and Spain.

In the original workflow: It was from reference gene primer amplification that nucleated cell counts were estimated. Sequencing was performed with immunoSEQ multiplex PCR; in TCRdb, only in-frame clones are kept and a portion is missing. V and J calls and clone size come straight from that table; D and trimming were deduced from the DNA. Among some 170,000 clones listed, approximately 82% were seen once. Unmatched junction bases numbered 8, after V lost 12 bases and J lost 2 bases. The CDR3 extends over 14 amino acids. From germline, CDR1 is KGHDR and CDR2 SFDVKD. The chain recombines TRBV24-1 with TRBJ2-7; TRBD2 matches at 11 bases. This TCR was sampled from a man over 45 who had recovered from COVID-19. Sequencing used PBMCs or T cells enriched from blood (not recorded which). As DNA, the CDR3 is TGTGCCGTATCGACTAGCGGGGTACCCTACGAGCAGTACTTC. This encodes CAVSTSGVPYEQYF.